This T cell receptor beta chain was identified during a study of Tregs in tolerant kidney transplant recipients. Produced via immunoSEQ multiplex PCR; TCRdb's table is partial and in-frame only. The sample has some 8,700 clones; 45% to 55% are singletons. Comments on this clone: Its matching antigen is unknown.

Germline lookup yields CDR1 SGHDT and CDR2 YYEEEE. The CDR3 contains 14 residues. V was pared by 4 bases and J by 4 bases, with 12 bases between. The source of this sequence is a human donor in good health. Sequencing was performed on CD4+ T cells from blood cultured with allogeneic cells. The rearrangement joins TRBV5-6 to TRBJ2-1; no clear D. CDR3 bases: TGTGCCAGCAGCACGACGGGCAGTTACAATGAGCAGTTCTTC. This encodes CASSTTGSYNEQFF.